The 21 T cell receptor beta chains reported below all come from one sample, sequenced in a study of T cell responses to AZD1222 COVID-19 vaccine. Profiled with immunoSEQ multiplex PCR; TCRdb holds only in-frame clones, not every one. This table has about 150,000 clones, 85% to 95% appearing once. The sequencing here drew on peripheral blood, taken 28 days after the second AZD1222 dose. These TCRs come from an adult who received the AZD1222 COVID-19 vaccine.

V gene TRBV27 combines with J gene TRBJ1-2; 9 positions match TRBD1. Germline V gene sequence: CDR1 MNHEY, CDR2 SMNVEV (reference sequence). The CDR3 totals 13 residues. The ends lost 6 bases at V and 7 bases at J; junction bases unmatched: 6. DNA for the CDR3: TGTGCCAGCAGGTGGACAGGGGATTTTGGCTACACCTTC. It yields the protein CASRWTGDFGYTF.

V usage is TRBV3-1 (or the pseudogene TRBV3-2) and J usage is TRBJ1-4; D gene unclear. The germline gives CDR1 LGHDT, CDR2 YNNKEL (reference sequence). CDR3 length: 13 residues. With 4 bases removed from V and 6 bases from J, the gap between germline ends came to 9 bases. The CDR3 sequence is CASSPRTHEKLFF. The DNA for the CDR3 is TGTGCCAGCAGCCCCCGGACCCATGAAAAACTGTTTTTT.

The chain links TRBV18 to TRBJ1-1; D is ambiguous. The CDR3 length is 13 residues. Trimming shortened V by 3 bases and J by 4 bases, and 9 bases separated the two germline ends. Germline loops: CDR1 KGHSH, CDR2 LQKENI. This chain's CDR3 is CASSPELRTEAFF. CDR3 coding DNA: TGTGCCAGCTCACCTGAGCTTCGCACTGAAGCTTTCTTT.

The V gene is TRBV18, the J gene TRBJ1-2; TRBD1 matches at 10 bases. J gave up 0 bases and V 0 bases, and 4 bases lay outside the gene matches. The CDR3 spans 17 residues. Germline V lookup: CDR1 KGHSH, CDR2 LQKENI. CDR3 bases: TGTGCCAGCTCACCACCGGGACAGGGGACGACTAACTATGGCTACACCTTC. Translated, it gives CASSPPGQGTTNYGYTF.

The chain joins TRBV6-5 to TRBJ1-2; 7 bases agree with TRBD1. V dropped 0 bases and J dropped 7; count of bases not matched to a gene: 8. The CDR3 length is 15 residues. In germline, CDR1 is MNHEY, CDR2 SVGAGI. The CDR3 nucleotides are TGTGCCAGCAGTTACTCGACGACAGGGTCCGGTGGCTACACCTTC. This sequence encodes CASSYSTTGSGGYTF.

The genes are TRBV2 and TRBJ2-3; unclear D gene. Germline V gene lookup returns CDR1 SNHLY and CDR2 FYNNEI. CDR3 length: 16 residues. Trimming removed 2 bases at V and 5 bases at J, with 17 bases between. This chain's CDR3 is CASSERTDSWGDTQYF. In DNA form, the CDR3 reads TGTGCCAGCAGTGAAAGAACCGATTCATGGGGAGATACGCAGTATTTT.

The chain recombines TRBV12-3 or TRBV12-4 with TRBJ2-5; perhaps D is TRBD1 or TRBD2 (5 bases each). This CDR3 is 13 amino acids long. The V end lost 6 bases, the J end lost 13 bases, and 21 bases lay between the germline ends. The CDR3 region is CASSPSLARGLYF. The DNA for the CDR3 is TGTGCCAGCAGCCCCTCCTTGGCGAGGGGTTTGTACTTC.

The rearrangement links TRBV18 to TRBJ2-1; 8 bases agree with TRBD2. The germline V gene has CDR1 KGHSH and CDR2 LQKENI. Germline trimming cut 3 bases from V and 4 bases from J; bases unmatched to any gene: 5. This CDR3 is 15 amino acids long. The CDR3 reads CASSPPGTSYNEQFF. DNA for the CDR3: TGTGCCAGCTCACCTCCCGGGACTAGTTACAATGAGCAGTTCTTC.

The rearrangement links TRBV7-8 to TRBJ2-3, with D perhaps given as TRBD1 or TRBD2 (5 bases each). V was clipped by 6 bases and J by 7 bases, with 23 bases between them. Germline V gene sequence: CDR1 SGHVS, CDR2 FQNEAQ. There are 16 residues in the CDR3. The CDR3 DNA follows: TGTGCCAGCAGTCCGAAGGAGACAGCGGCGTGGAATACGCAGTATTTT. It yields the protein CASSPKETAAWNTQYF.

This clone was detected once. The J gene is TRBJ2-5, the V gene TRBV10-3, with 9 bases fitting TRBD2. Looked up from germline, CDR1 is ENHRY and CDR2 is SYGVKD. After removal of 6 bases from V and 3 bases from J, the junction contained 2 bases not matched to a gene. The length of the CDR3 is 13 residues. This CDR3 reads CAISLAGKETQYF. CDR3 coding DNA: TGTGCCATCAGCCTAGCGGGGAAAGAGACCCAGTACTTC.

V usage is TRBV27 and J usage is TRBJ2-1; D assignment may be TRBD1 or TRBD2 (5 bases each). The CDR3 loop spans 14 amino acids. Deletions cut 2 bases from V and 8 bases from J, with 13 bases between. Germline V CDR1 and CDR2: MNHEY, SMNVEV (reference sequence). CDR3 nucleotide sequence: TGTGCCAGCAGTTTAGGGGGATGGGGCGATGAGCAGTTCTTC. This encodes CASSLGGWGDEQFF.

The rearrangement joins TRBV12-5 to TRBJ2-3; D not resolved. Germline V gene sequence: CDR1 LGHNT, CDR2 FRNRAP. The CDR3 contains 13 residues. Trimming removed 4 bases at V and 6 bases at J, with 11 bases between. CDR3 region: CASGSPPIDTQYF. CDR3 DNA: TGTGCTAGTGGTTCGCCGCCAATTGATACGCAGTATTTT.

This rearrangement joins TRBV30 to TRBJ2-3; no firm D call. The CDR3 consists of 15 residues. Trimming stripped 3 bases from V and 3 bases from J, with 16 bases between. Germline V gene data show CDR1 as GTSNPN and CDR2 as SVGIG (reference sequence). The CDR3 sequence: CAWSRFMLGTDTQYF. CDR3 nucleotide sequence: TGTGCCTGGAGCCGGTTTATGTTGGGGACAGATACGCAGTATTTT.

V usage is TRBV5-6 and J usage is TRBJ2-3; no clear D gene. Per the germline V gene, CDR1 is SGHDT and CDR2 is YYEEEE. V was cut by 0 bases and J by 0 bases, with 5 bases left in between. The CDR3 has 14 residues. This chain's CDR3 is CASSLGRSTDTQYF. CDR3 in DNA: TGTGCCAGCAGCTTGGGTAGGAGCACAGATACGCAGTATTTT.

The genes are TRBV6-5 and TRBJ1-1, with D tentatively TRBD1 (5 bases). This CDR3 contains 12 residues. The germline V gene encodes CDR1 MNHEY and CDR2 SVGAGI. Trimming cost V 5 bases and J 6 bases, with 10 bases left between them. The CDR3 nucleotides are TGTGCCAGCAGTAAACGGGACGCTGAAGCTTTCTTT. This codes for CASSKRDAEAFF.

The chain carries TRBV9 and TRBJ1-1; D is unclear. V was shortened by 0 bases and J by 8 bases, with 11 bases between the two germline ends. CDR3 length: 13 residues. Germline V lookup: CDR1 SGDLS, CDR2 YYNGEE. In nucleotides, the CDR3 is TGTGCCAGCAGCGTAGAAGGGTCGGCGGAAGCTTTCTTT. As protein: CASSVEGSAEAFF. The whole variable domain, filled in from reference TRBV9 and TRBJ1-1, reads DSGVTQTPKHLITATGQRVTLRCSPRSGDLSVYWYQQSLDQGLQFLIQYYNGEERAKGNILERFSAQQFPDLHSELNLSSLELGDSALYFCASSVEGSAEAFFGQGTRLTVV.

The gene calls are TRBV2 and TRBJ2-7, with 7 bases aligning to TRBD1. V dropped 3 bases and J dropped 1; count of bases not matched to a gene: 0. CDR3 length: 13 residues. CDR1 is SNHLY, CDR2 FYNNEI, per germline. The CDR3 is CASSEGQSYEQYF. The CDR3, as DNA: TGTGCCAGCAGTGAGGGACAGTCCTACGAGCAGTACTTC.

This clone was seen just once. The chain combines TRBV10-2 with TRBJ1-1; 7 bases are shared with TRBD1. The CDR3 has 13 residues. Germline lookup yields CDR1 WSHSY and CDR2 SAAADI. V lost 8 bases, J lost 10 bases, and 13 bases stayed unmatched. The CDR3 reads CASHTGEPRGAFF. Here the CDR3 DNA reads TGCGCCAGCCATACAGGGGAGCCCCGGGGAGCTTTCTTT.

This clone was observed once. The gene calls are TRBV24-1 and TRBJ1-2; TRBD1 might be the D (5 bases). V dropped 3 bases and J dropped 2 bases, with 9 bases sitting between them. The CDR3 length is 14 residues. CDR1 is KGHDR, CDR2 SFDVKD, per germline. The CDR3 reads CATSDRTQNYGYTF. The CDR3 bases are TGTGCCACCAGTGATCGGACACAAAACTATGGCTACACCTTC.

This clone was detected only once. V and J are TRBV6-5 and TRBJ2-3; 7 bases map to TRBD2. The CDR3 is 15 residues long. Germline values: CDR1 MNHEY, CDR2 SVGAGI. The junction had 3 bases not matched to a gene; V was cut back by 2 bases and J by 1 base. CDR3 coding DNA: TGTGCCAGCAGTTACGGCGGGGGAGGCACAGATACGCAGTATTTT. Encoded protein: CASSYGGGGTDTQYF.

This clone was recorded only once. V usage is TRBV29-1 and J usage is TRBJ1-2, with a weak D call TRBD1 (5 bases). The germline CDR1 and CDR2 sequences are SQVTM and ANQGSEA. The CDR3 has 14 amino acids. V lost 7 bases, J lost 2 bases, and 17 bases lay in between. As DNA, the CDR3 is TGCAGCGCCGACCCCGGGGGATCCAACTATGGCTACACCTTC. Its translation: CSADPGGSNYGYTF.